This TCR beta chain was identified in a study of radiotherapy plus CTLA-4 blockade in lung cancer. The assay was immunoSEQ multiplex PCR, and TCRdb's table has in-frame clones only and misses some. The sample contains roughly 59,000 clones, about 70% of which appear only once. The V end lost 2 bases, the J end lost 3 bases, and 20 bases lay between the germline ends. The CDR3 has 17 amino acids. The germline CDR1 and CDR2 sequences are SGHVS and FQNEAQ. This clone was counted a few times. This TCR was recovered from a human donor with non-small cell lung cancer whose response to radiotherapy plus ipilimumab could not be evaluated. The sequencing here drew on peripheral blood, taken from a patient treated with radiotherapy plus ipilimumab. The chain recombines TRBV7-8 with TRBJ2-7, with D perhaps matching TRBD1 (6 bases). This CDR3 reads CASSLRTAEIPFYEQYF. The DNA for the CDR3 is TGTGCCAGCAGCTTAAGGACAGCCGAAATCCCGTTCTACGAGCAGTACTTC.